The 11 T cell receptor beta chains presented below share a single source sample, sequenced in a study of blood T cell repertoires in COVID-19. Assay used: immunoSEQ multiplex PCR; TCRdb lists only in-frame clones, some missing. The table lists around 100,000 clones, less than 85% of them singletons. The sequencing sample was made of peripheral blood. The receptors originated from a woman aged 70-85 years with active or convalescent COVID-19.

Here the CDR3 reads CASSSRQGAQDGYTF. The CDR3 DNA reads TGTGCCAGCAGCTCTCGACAGGGGGCGCAGGATGGCTACACCTTC. This chain joins TRBV7-9 and TRBJ1-2; 10 bases line up with TRBD1. The germline gives CDR1 SEHNR, CDR2 FQNEAQ (reference sequence). The CDR3 totals 15 residues. J lost 6 bases, V lost 4 bases, and 8 bases had no gene match.

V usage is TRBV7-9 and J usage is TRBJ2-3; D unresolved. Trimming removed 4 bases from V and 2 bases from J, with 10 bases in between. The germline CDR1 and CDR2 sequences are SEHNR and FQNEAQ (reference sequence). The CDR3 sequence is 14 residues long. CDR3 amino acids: CASSSLGSTDTQYF. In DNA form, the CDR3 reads TGTGCCAGCAGCTCCCTTGGCTCCACAGATACGCAGTATTTT.

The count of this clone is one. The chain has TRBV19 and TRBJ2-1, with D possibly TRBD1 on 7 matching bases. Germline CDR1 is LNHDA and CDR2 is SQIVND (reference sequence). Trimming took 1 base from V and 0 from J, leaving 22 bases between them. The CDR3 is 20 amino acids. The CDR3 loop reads CASSIVGEDRLVNSYNEQFF. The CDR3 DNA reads TGTGCCAGTAGTATAGTAGGGGAGGACAGGCTGGTGAACTCCTACAATGAGCAGTTCTTC.

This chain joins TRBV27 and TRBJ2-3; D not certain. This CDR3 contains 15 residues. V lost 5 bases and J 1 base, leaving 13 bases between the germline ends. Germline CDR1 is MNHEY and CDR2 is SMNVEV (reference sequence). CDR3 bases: TGTGCCAGCAGTCCCCTCCCAGTACGCACAGATACGCAGTATTTT. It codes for CASSPLPVRTDTQYF.

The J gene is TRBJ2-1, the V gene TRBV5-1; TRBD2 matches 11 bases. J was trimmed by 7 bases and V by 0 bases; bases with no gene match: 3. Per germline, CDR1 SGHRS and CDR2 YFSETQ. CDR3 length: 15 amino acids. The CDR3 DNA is TGCGCCAGCAGCTTGGAGTCTAGCGGGAGGAATGAGCAGTTCTTC. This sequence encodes CASSLESSGRNEQFF.

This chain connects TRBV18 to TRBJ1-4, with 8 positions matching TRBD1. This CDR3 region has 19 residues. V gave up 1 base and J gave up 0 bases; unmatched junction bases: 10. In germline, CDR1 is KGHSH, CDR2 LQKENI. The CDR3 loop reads CASSPRGQGSISTNEKLFF. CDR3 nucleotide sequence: TGTGCCAGCTCACCACGTGGACAGGGTTCCATATCAACTAATGAAAAACTGTTTTTT. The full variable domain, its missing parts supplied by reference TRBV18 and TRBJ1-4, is NAGVMQNPRHLVRRRGQEARLRCSPMKGHSHVYWYRQLPEEGLKFMVYLQKENIIDESGMPKERFSAEFPKEGPSILRIQQVVRGDSAAYFCASSPRGQGSISTNEKLFFGSGTQLSVL.

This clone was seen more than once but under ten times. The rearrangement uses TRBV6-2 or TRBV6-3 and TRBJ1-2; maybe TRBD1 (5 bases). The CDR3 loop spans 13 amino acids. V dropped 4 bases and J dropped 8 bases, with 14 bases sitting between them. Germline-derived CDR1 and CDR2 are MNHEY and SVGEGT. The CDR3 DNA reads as TGTGCCAGCAGTTTGGGAGGGGCAAGAGGCTACACCTTC. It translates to CASSLGGARGYTF.

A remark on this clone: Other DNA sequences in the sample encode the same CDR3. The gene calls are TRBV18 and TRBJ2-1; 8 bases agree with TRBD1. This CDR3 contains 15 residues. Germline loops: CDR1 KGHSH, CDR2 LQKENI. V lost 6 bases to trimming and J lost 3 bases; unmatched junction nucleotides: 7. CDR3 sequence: CASSPDRGGYNEQFF. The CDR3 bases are TGTGCCAGCTCCCCCGACAGGGGAGGCTACAATGAGCAGTTCTTC.

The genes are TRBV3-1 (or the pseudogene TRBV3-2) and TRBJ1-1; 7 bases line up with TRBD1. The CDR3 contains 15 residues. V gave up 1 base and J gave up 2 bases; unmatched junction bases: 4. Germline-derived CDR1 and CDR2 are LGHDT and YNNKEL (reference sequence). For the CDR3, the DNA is TGTGCCAGCAGCCAAGTTAGACAGGGCAACACTGAAGCTTTCTTT. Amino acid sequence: CASSQVRQGNTEAFF.

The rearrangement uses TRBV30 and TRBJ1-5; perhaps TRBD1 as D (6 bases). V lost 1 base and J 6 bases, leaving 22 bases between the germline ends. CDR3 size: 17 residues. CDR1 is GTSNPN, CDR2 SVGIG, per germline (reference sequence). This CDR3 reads CAWSDLTGSAFSQPQHF. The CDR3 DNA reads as TGTGCCTGGAGTGACCTTACAGGGTCAGCGTTCAGTCAGCCCCAGCATTTT.

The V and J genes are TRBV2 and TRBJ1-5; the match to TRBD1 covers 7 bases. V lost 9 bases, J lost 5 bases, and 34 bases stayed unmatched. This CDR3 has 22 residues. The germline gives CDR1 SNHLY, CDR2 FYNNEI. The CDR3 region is CARPATGASIRKGLSQYQPQHF. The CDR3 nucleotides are TGTGCCAGACCTGCTACAGGGGCAAGTATCAGAAAGGGTCTTAGCCAATATCAGCCCCAGCATTTT. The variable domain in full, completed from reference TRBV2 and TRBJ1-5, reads EPEVTQTPSHQVTQMGQEVILRCVPISNHLYFYWYRQILGQKVEFLVSFYNNEISEKSEIFDDQFSVERPDGSNFTLKIRSTKLEDSAMYFCARPATGASIRKGLSQYQPQHFGDGTRLSIL.